One and the same sample provided the 12 T cell receptor delta chains below, sequenced in a study of gamma-delta T cells after stem cell transplantation. TCRdb called clones from the RT-PCR reads again using CATT. The sample has roughly 6,500 delta-chain clones, approximately 25% seen once. Input material: gamma-delta T cells. The source is a human donor. It is not recorded whose cells these are; they may come from a transplant donor.

This clone qualifies as medium-sized. The chain uses TRDV2 and TRDJ3; 12 bases line up with TRDD3. V was clipped by 0 bases and J by 0 bases; unmatched bases: 8. This CDR3 has 21 amino acids. Germline CDR1 reads GEAIGNYY; CDR2 reads EKD. The DNA for the CDR3 is TGTGCCTGTGACACCGTACTGGGGGATACAATAAGCTCCTGGGACACCCGACAGATGTTTTTC. Protein product: CACDTVLGDTISSWDTRQMFF.

By its share, this clone is medium-sized. The chain carries TRDV2 and TRDJ1, with TRDD3 matching 8 bases. V shed 2 bases, J shed 0 bases, and the junction held 4 bases outside the gene matches. CDR1 GEAIGNYY and CDR2 EKD come from the germline V gene. CDR3 length: 15 residues. Here the CDR3 reads CACDRLGIHTDKLIF. The CDR3 bases are TGTGCCTGTGACAGGTTGGGGATACACACCGATAAACTCATCTTT.

The V gene is TRDV3, the J gene TRDJ3; possibly TRDD3 for D (10 bases). CDR1 TVYSNPD and CDR2 GDNSRS come from the germline V gene (reference sequence). This CDR3 has 25 residues. Trimming removed 4 bases from V and 5 bases from J, with 45 bases in between. CDR3: CAYPGLPTYLKLGDSLLRDTRQMFF. The CDR3 bases are TGTGCCTACCCTGGCCTTCCTACCTATTTAAAACTGGGGGATTCACTTCTCCGGGACACCCGACAGATGTTTTTC.

DNA for the CDR3: TGTGCCTGTGACCAGATCATGATGAAATACGATAAACTCATCTTT. Translated, it gives CACDQIMMKYDKLIF. This rearrangement joins TRDV2 to TRDJ1; D perhaps matches TRDD1 (6 bases). Trimming took off 3 bases at V and 4 bases at J, with 17 bases between the two ends. The CDR3 loop spans 15 amino acids. CDR1 and CDR2 from the germline V gene are GEAIGNYY and EKD.

The sample holds a few counts of this clone. The chain couples TRDV2 to TRDJ3, with 9 bases lining up with TRDD3. Germline V gene lookup returns CDR1 GEAIGNYY and CDR2 EKD. The J segment lost 6 bases and the V segment lost 0 bases, leaving 8 bases of the junction unmatched. This CDR3 is 18 amino acids long. CDR3 in DNA: TGTGCCTGTGACACCGGGAACTGGGGGACACAGGACACCCGACAGATGTTTTTC. It encodes CACDTGNWGTQDTRQMFF.

The genes are TRDV2 and TRDJ1; 8 bases agree with TRDD3. The CDR3 contains 21 residues. V dropped 1 base and J dropped 0; count of bases not matched to a gene: 21. Germline assignment: CDR1 GEAIGNYY and CDR2 EKD. The CDR3 reads CACDTSYWGSTGRQYTDKLIF. CDR3 DNA sequence: TGTGCCTGTGACACTTCGTACTGGGGGTCCACAGGGAGACAATACACCGATAAACTCATCTTT.

This clone is labeled as medium-sized. CDR3 residues: CACDTVLGDTRGSLKKLIF. The CDR3 nucleotides read TGTGCCTGTGATACAGTACTGGGGGATACGCGGGGCTCCCTTAAGAAACTCATCTTT. This chain uses TRDV2 with TRDJ1; 13 positions match TRDD3. The CDR3 spans 19 residues. With 4 bases clipped from V and 8 bases from J, the junction kept 21 bases outside the gene matches. Germline CDR1 GEAIGNYY, CDR2 EKD.

Within the sample, this clone is medium-sized. V usage is TRDV2 and J usage is TRDJ1; 7 nucleotides line up with TRDD3. CDR3 length equals 15 residues. V trimming: 3 bases; J trimming: 9 bases; junction bases outside the gene matches: 15. CDR1 is GEAIGNYY and CDR2 is EKD in the germline V gene. The CDR3 DNA follows: TGTGCCTGTGACCCCGCCGGCTTGGGGGACGGGGAACTCATCTTT. Residues: CACDPAGLGDGELIF.

Sample share makes this clone medium-sized. This chain connects TRDV1 to TRDJ1, with D possibly TRDD3 on 6 matching bases. The V end lost 2 bases, the J end lost 4 bases, and 23 bases lay between the germline ends. The CDR3 runs 18 residues. From germline, CDR1 is TSWWSYY and CDR2 QGS. CDR3 nucleotide sequence: TGTGCTCTTGGGGAATTTCCCCACCCTACTGGGTTTAACGATAAACTCATCTTT. Translating gives CALGEFPHPTGFNDKLIF.

Within the sample, this clone is medium-sized. The chain carries TRDV2 and TRDJ1; TRDD3 agrees at 12 bases. The V gene's germline CDR1 is GEAIGNYY and CDR2 EKD. This CDR3 is built from 16 residues. Trimming removed 3 bases from V and 2 bases from J; junction bases left unmatched: 6. DNA of the CDR3: TGTGCCTGTGACGCCCTACTGGGGGATACAACCGATAAACTCATCTTT. This gives the protein CACDALLGDTTDKLIF.

A remark on this clone: Only one base separates this from a far larger clonotype, so it likely reflects a read error. The chain is built from TRDV2 and TRDJ1; TRDD3 might be the D (5 bases). The germline CDR1 and CDR2 sequences are GEAIGNYY and EKD. This CDR3 spans 16 amino acids. The CDR3 sequence is CACDTLVRDATGKLIF. The CDR3 DNA follows: TGTGCCTGTGACACTTTGGTGAGGGATGCAACCGGTAAACTCATCTTT.

Regarding this clone: This could be a read error, since a much larger clone is one nucleotide away. This specimen includes other DNA sequences encoding the same CDR3. The V and J genes are TRDV2 and TRDJ1, with 9 bases aligning to TRDD3. Germline loops: CDR1 GEAIGNYY, CDR2 EKD. CDR3 length equals 17 residues. The V gene end was trimmed by 3 bases and the J gene end by 8 bases; junction bases not matched to a gene: 18. The CDR3 spells CACDSVPQLGDYDKLIF. The CDR3 nucleotides read TGTGCCTGTGACTCCGTCCCTCAACTGGGGGACTACGACAAACTCATCTTT.